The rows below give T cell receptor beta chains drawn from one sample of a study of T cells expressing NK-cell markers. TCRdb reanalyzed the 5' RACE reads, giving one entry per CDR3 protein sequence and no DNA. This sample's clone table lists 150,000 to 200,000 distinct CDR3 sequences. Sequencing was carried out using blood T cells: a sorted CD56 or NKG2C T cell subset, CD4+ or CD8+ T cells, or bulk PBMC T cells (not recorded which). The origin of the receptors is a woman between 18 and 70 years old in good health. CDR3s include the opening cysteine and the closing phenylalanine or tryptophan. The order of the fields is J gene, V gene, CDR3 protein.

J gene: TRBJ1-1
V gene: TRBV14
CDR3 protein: CASSQGPGKNTEAFF

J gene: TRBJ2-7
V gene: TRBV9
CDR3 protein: CASSPDSGTGRYEQYF

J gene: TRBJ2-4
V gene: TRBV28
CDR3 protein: CASSKQGNGNIQYF

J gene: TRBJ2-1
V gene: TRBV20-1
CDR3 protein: CSARDGGDWSQQFF

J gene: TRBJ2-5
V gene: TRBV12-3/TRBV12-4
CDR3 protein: CASSFLRGGRSETQYF

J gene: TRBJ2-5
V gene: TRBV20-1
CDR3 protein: CSAGSLAASETQYF

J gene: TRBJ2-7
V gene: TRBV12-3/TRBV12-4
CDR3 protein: CASSQGLALDEQYF

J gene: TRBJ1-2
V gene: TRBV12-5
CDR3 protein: CASGLVPDSWNGYTF

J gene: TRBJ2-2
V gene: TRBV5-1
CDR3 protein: CASGLAQGGELFF

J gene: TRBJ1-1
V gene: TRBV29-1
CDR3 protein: CSVDQNRVMNTEAFF

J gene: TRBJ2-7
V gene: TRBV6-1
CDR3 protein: CASRRLQGREQYF

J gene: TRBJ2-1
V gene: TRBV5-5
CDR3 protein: CASSLGGGTTAYNEQFF

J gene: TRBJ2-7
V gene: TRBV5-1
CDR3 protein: CASSFDSGPYEQYF

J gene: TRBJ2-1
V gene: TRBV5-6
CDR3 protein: CASSLDRGAQFF

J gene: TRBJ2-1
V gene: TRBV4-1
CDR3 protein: CASSQYVPAAGSYNEQFF

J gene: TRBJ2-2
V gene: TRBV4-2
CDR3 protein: CASSLTLQGTGELFF

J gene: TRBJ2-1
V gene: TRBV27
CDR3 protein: CASRLTAPNEQFF

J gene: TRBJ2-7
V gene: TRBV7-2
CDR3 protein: CASSLVSAGDDEQYF

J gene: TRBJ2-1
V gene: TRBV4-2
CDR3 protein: CASSQDGYNNEQFF

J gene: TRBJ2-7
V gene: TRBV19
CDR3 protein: CASSIEGGYEQYF

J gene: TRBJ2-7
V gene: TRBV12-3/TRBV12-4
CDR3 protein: CASSYSPGYEQYF

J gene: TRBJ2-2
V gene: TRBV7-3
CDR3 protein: CASSLTNQNTGELFF

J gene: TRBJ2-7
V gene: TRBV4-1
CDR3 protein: CASSQENSGRAYEQYF

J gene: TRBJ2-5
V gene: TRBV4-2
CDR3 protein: CASSQGGAGGRLETQYF

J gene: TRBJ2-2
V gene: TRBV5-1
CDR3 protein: CASSLNPGTNTGELFF

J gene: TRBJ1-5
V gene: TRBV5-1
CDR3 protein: CASSTDPGQPQHF

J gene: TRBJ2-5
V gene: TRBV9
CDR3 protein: CASSYPGLAGGQETQYF

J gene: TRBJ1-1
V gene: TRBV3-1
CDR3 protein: CASSQGAYGGTEAFF

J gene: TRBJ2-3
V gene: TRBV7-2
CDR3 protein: CASSLTVADTQYF

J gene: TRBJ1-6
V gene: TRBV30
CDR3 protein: CAWSGTGQVYNSPLHF

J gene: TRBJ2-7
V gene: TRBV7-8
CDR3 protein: CASSPLNFRNYEQYF

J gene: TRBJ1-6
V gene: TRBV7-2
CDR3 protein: CASSEGQGWSPLHF

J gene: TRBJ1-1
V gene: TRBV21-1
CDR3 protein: CASSKEDTRGTEAFF

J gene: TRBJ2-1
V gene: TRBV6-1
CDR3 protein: CASCSIPEKYNEQFF

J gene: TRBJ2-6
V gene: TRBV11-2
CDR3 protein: CASSLVGQVVGGTFGANVLTF

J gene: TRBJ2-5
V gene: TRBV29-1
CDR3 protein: CSVEQRQETQYF

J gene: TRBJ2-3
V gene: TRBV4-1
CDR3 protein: CASSPTGLGDTQYF

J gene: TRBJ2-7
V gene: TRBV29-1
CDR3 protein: CSVEDQERPRSYEQYF

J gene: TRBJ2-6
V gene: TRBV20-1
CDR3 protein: CSARGLAGVGPGANVLTF

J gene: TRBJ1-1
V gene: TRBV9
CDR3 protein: CASSASRRGGEAFF

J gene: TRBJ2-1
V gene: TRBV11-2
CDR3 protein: CASSLVLSYNEQFF

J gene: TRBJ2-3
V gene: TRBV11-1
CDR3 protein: CASSLRLVAGIITDTQYF

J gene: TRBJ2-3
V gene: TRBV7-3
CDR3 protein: CASSLGRGAGLNTQYF

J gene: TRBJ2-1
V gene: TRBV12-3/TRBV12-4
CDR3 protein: CASSDLVGLAYNEQFF

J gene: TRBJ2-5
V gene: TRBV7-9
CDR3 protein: CASSLDSLAGAETQYF

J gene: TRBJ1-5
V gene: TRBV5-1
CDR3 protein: CAEGRVIEVGNQPQHF

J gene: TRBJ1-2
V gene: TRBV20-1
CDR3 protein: CSADYRGLGGYTF

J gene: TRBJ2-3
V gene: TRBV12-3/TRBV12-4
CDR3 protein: CAIRSSSTDTQYF

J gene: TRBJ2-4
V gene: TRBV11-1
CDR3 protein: CASSFIPPSRGGRAKNIQYF

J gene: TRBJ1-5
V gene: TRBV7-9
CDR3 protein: CASSAGGSQPQHF

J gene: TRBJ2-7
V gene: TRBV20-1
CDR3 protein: CSAMGRSSFNEQYF

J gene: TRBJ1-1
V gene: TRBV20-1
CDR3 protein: CSASMSVRATPMNTEAFF

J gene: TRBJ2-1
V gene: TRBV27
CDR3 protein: CASSRSLASGRTYNEQFF

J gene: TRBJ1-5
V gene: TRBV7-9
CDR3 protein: CASSPGSNQPQHF

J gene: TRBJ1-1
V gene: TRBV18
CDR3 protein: CASSPQGTEAFF

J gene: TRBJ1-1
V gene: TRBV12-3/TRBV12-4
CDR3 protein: CASADWTEAFF

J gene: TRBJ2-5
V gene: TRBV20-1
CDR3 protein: CSASRASGGVGETQYF

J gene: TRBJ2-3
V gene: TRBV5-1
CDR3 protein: CASSLGISGTGADTQYF

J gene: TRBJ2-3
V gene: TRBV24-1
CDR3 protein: CATSDFSPGQGSMGTQYF